The T cell receptor (beta chain) described here comes from a study of response to subunit inactivated influenza vaccine. Concerning this clonotype: The antigen remains undetermined.

J lost 3 bases, V lost 3 bases, and 8 bases had no gene match. Germline lookup yields CDR1 DFQATT and CDR2 SNEGSKA (reference sequence). The CDR3 sequence is 14 residues long. TCRdb re-derived calls from the RT-PCR reads in MiXCR, one entry per CDR3 protein. This table has some 500,000 distinct CDR3 sequences, approximately 15% appearing once. Regarding the study as a whole: Each seasonal influenza vaccination, the authors suggested, recruits few new T cells.

The receptor was isolated from a man between 50 and 69 years old who received an inactivated influenza vaccine. The chain has TRBV20-1 and TRBJ2-7, with TRBD2 identical over 7 bases. The sequences come from CD4+ T cells sorted from PBMCs, collected about 24 months after vaccination. CDR3 residues: CSASPGTKGYEQYF. The CDR3 nucleotides are TGCAGTGCTAGCCCCGGGACTAAGGGCTACGAGCAGTACTTC.